These 6 T cell receptor beta chains share one sample of origin, sequenced in a study of blood T cell repertoires in COVID-19. Method: immunoSEQ multiplex PCR; TCRdb's copy keeps in-frame clones and lacks some. Of hundreds of thousands of clones in the sample, around 90% were seen once. The specimen was peripheral blood. The receptor set was obtained from a woman aged 45-65 years with COVID-19, enrolled during active disease.

The chain recombines TRBV19 with TRBJ1-1; 7 bases align to TRBD1. The J segment lost 0 bases and the V segment lost 5 bases, leaving 9 bases of the junction unmatched. CDR1 LNHDA and CDR2 SQIVND come from the germline V gene (reference sequence). This CDR3 region has 16 residues. The CDR3 loop is CASSRPLGQVNTEAFF. Here the CDR3 DNA reads TGTGCCAGTAGTCGCCCCCTCGGACAGGTGAACACTGAAGCTTTCTTT.

The chain combines TRBV6-6 with TRBJ1-2; 8 bases map to TRBD1. With V trimmed by 5 bases and J by 6 bases, 17 bases remained unmatched. The CDR3 runs 17 residues. Germline V lookup: CDR1 MNHNY, CDR2 SVGAGI (reference sequence). DNA for the CDR3: TGTGCCAGCAGTCCTTTAAACATGGACAGGGCGATGCATGGCTACACCTTC. Translation gives CASSPLNMDRAMHGYTF.

The chain uses TRBV3-1 (or the pseudogene TRBV3-2) and TRBJ1-6; no clear D. The CDR3 spans 13 residues. The V and J ends lost 2 bases and 10 bases respectively, with 9 bases between them. CDR1 and CDR2 from the germline V gene are LGHDT and YNNKEL (reference sequence). The CDR3 DNA is TGTGCCAGCAGCCAACTGTTTAGATCACCCCTCCACTTT. Its protein is CASSQLFRSPLHF.

V usage is TRBV12-3 or TRBV12-4 and J usage is TRBJ1-2; no firm D call. Trimming cost V 5 bases and J 8 bases, with 12 bases left between them. The CDR3 contains 12 residues. The CDR3 here is CASSRGPNGYTF. DNA for the CDR3: TGTGCCAGCAGTCGCGGCCCGAACGGCTACACCTTC.

The CDR3 DNA is TGTGCCAGCAGCCAAGGTGGGACAGGGGGTGGCTACACCTTC. Protein sequence: CASSQGGTGGGYTF. The chain carries TRBV3-1 (or the pseudogene TRBV3-2) and TRBJ1-2; 11 bases agree with TRBD1. Germline values: CDR1 LGHDT, CDR2 YNNKEL (reference sequence). This CDR3 contains 14 residues. Trimming at V came to 1 base and at J to 7 bases, leaving 2 bases not matched to a gene.

This chain connects TRBV24-1 to TRBJ2-2; D is unclear. The CDR3 runs to 15 residues. The V gene's germline CDR1 is KGHDR and CDR2 SFDVKD. V gave up 4 bases and J gave up 6 bases, with 14 bases separating them. CDR3 DNA sequence: TGTGCCACCAGTGACAGTCTAGATTCGCCCGGGGAGCTGTTTTTT. Translation: CATSDSLDSPGELFF.